The 18 T cell receptor beta chains presented below share a single source sample, sequenced in a study of PD-L1 blockade in urothelial cancer. Libraries were prepared by immunoSEQ multiplex PCR; TCRdb keeps only in-frame clonotypes and omits some of them. The sample yields some 40,000 clones, 91% seen once. Indicated time point: peripheral blood 6 weeks after treatment start. This sample comprised PBMCs, obtained around atezolizumab (anti-PD-L1) treatment. Receptors were obtained from a man between 65 and 85 years old with urothelial cancer.

V and J are TRBV7-7 and TRBJ2-3; 7 bases match TRBD2. The CDR3 is 13 amino acids. Germline-derived CDR1 and CDR2 are SSHAT and FNYEAQ (reference sequence). With 4 bases clipped from V and 6 bases from J, the junction kept 4 bases outside the gene matches. Here the CDR3 DNA reads TGTGCCAGCAGCTCTAGCGGTATGGATACGCAGTATTTT. It specifies CASSSSGMDTQYF.

V gene TRBV6-1 combines with J gene TRBJ1-3, with 11 bases lining up with TRBD1. This CDR3 is 15 amino acids long. CDR1 is MNHNS, CDR2 SASEGT, per germline. V dropped 7 bases and J dropped 4; count of bases not matched to a gene: 6. This CDR3 reads CASTGQGAGGNTIYF. In DNA form, the CDR3 reads TGTGCCAGCACCGGACAGGGGGCGGGAGGAAACACCATATATTTT.

The chain is built from TRBV9 and TRBJ2-7, with D possibly matching TRBD1 (5 bases). The CDR3 totals 16 residues. V gave up 3 bases and J gave up 3 bases, with 19 bases separating them. Looked up from germline, CDR1 is SGDLS and CDR2 is YYNGEE. The CDR3 sequence is CASSASSGQSFYEQYF. Written as DNA, the CDR3 is TGTGCCAGCAGCGCCTCCTCCGGACAAAGCTTCTACGAGCAGTACTTC.

The chain has TRBV7-9 and TRBJ1-2, with no clear D. CDR3 length: 13 residues. The V gene lost 5 bases and the J gene lost 5 bases, with 12 bases spanning the gap. Germline V gene sequence: CDR1 SEHNR, CDR2 FQNEAQ (reference sequence). The CDR3 region has the DNA TGTGCCAGCAGCATCATTAGCGGGTATGGCTACACCTTC. Amino acid sequence: CASSIISGYGYTF.

The genes are TRBV27 and TRBJ1-2; possible D gene TRBD1, 5 bases. This CDR3 comprises 13 residues. Trimming pared 2 bases from V and 6 bases from J, leaving 10 bases between. The germline gives CDR1 MNHEY, CDR2 SMNVEV (reference sequence). As DNA, the CDR3 is TGTGCCAGCAGTTTACAGGGTGGGAATGGCTACACCTTC. Translated: CASSLQGGNGYTF.

The chain links TRBV4-1 to TRBJ1-2, with TRBD1 matching over 7 bases. CDR1 and CDR2 from the germline V gene are MGHRA and YSYEKL. The CDR3 covers 15 residues. V lost 0 bases, J lost 1 base, and 2 bases stayed unmatched. The CDR3 sequence is CASSQEGTDNYGYTF. The CDR3 bases are TGCGCCAGCAGCCAAGAGGGGACAGATAACTATGGCTACACCTTC.

The chain recombines TRBV10-3 with TRBJ2-1; no reliable D call. The CDR3 spans 14 residues. V was trimmed by 4 bases and J by 0 bases, leaving 7 bases between them. CDR1 ENHRY and CDR2 SYGVKD come from the germline V gene. Here the CDR3 DNA reads TGTGCCATCAGTGGATCTAGCTCCTACAATGAGCAGTTCTTC. Encoded protein: CAISGSSSYNEQFF.

This clone was picked up one time. The genes are TRBV9 and TRBJ1-2; the match to TRBD1 covers 11 bases. Germline loops: CDR1 SGDLS, CDR2 YYNGEE. There are 15 residues in the CDR3. V shed 0 bases, J shed 7 bases, and the junction held 5 bases outside the gene matches. The CDR3, as DNA: TGTGCCAGCAGCGTAGTAGGACAGGGGGCCCTTGGCTACACCTTC. Protein sequence: CASSVVGQGALGYTF.

The chain links TRBV29-1 to TRBJ2-7; 9 bases align to TRBD1. The CDR3 runs to 12 residues. Germline CDR1 reads SQVTM; CDR2 reads ANQGSEA. V shed 7 bases, J shed 5 bases, and the junction held 6 bases outside the gene matches. This CDR3 reads CSGGQGPHEQYF. As DNA, the CDR3 is TGCAGCGGGGGACAGGGACCCCACGAGCAGTACTTC.

Turning to this clone: At one end, the junction sequence differs from germline, possibly due to a read error. The chain uses TRBV6-1 and TRBJ2-3, with D perhaps matching TRBD2 (6 bases). The CDR3 consists of 15 residues. The germline V gene has CDR1 MNHNS and CDR2 SASEGT. For the CDR3, the DNA is TGTGCCAGCAGGGAAGCCGGGACTAGCACAGATACGCAGTATTTT. Protein sequence: CASREAGTSTDTQYF.

This chain uses TRBV4-1 with TRBJ2-3, with D unresolved. Looked up from germline, CDR1 is MGHRA and CDR2 is YSYEKL. CDR3 length: 14 amino acids. The V end was cut by 2 bases, the J end by 5 bases, with 11 bases between. The CDR3 sequence is CASSQLGPGDTQYF. The CDR3 DNA is TGCGCCAGCAGCCAACTAGGCCCGGGAGATACGCAGTATTTT.

The genes are TRBV27 and TRBJ2-2, with 10 nucleotides matching TRBD1. Germline V gene data show CDR1 as MNHEY and CDR2 as SMNVEV (reference sequence). J gave up 4 bases and V 5 bases, and 7 bases lay outside the gene matches. This CDR3 is 16 amino acids long. The CDR3 coding sequence is TGTGCCAGCAGTGCGACAGGGGGCCTTCCCACCGGGGAGCTGTTTTTT. Translation gives CASSATGGLPTGELFF.

V and J are TRBV28 and TRBJ1-3; D is perhaps TRBD1 (6 bases). The CDR3 is 18 residues long. The germline V and J ends were trimmed by 3 bases and 0 bases, with 18 bases remaining between them. Per the germline V gene, CDR1 is MDHEN and CDR2 is SYDVKM. The CDR3 DNA reads TGTGCCAGCAGTTTTTGGGGGCGGGTTGGGATCTCTGGAAACACCATATATTTT. This translates into CASSFWGRVGISGNTIYF.

J is TRBJ2-5 and V is TRBV7-3, with a possible D match to TRBD2 (5 bases). In germline, CDR1 is SGHTA, CDR2 FQGTGA. V lost 5 bases and J lost 3, with 16 bases in between. CDR3 length: 15 residues. The CDR3 region has the DNA TGTGCCAGCAGCCCCCAAGGTTACGGGGAAGAGACCCAGTACTTC. This sequence encodes CASSPQGYGEETQYF.

The gene calls are TRBV19 and TRBJ2-5; TRBD2 is a possible D gene (5 bases). The length of the CDR3 is 14 residues. The V end lost 1 base, the J end lost 5 bases, and 11 bases lay between the germline ends. Germline V lookup: CDR1 LNHDA, CDR2 SQIVND (reference sequence). The CDR3 nucleotides read TGTGCCAGTAGTATAGTCGGCGGCGGGGAGACCCAGTACTTC. It specifies CASSIVGGGETQYF.

The rearrangement links TRBV11-2 to TRBJ2-7; a possible D gene is TRBD2 (6 bases). CDR1 and CDR2 from the germline V gene are SGHAT and FQNNGV. Between the trimmed V and J ends, which lost 5 bases and 6 bases, there was a span of 17 bases. The CDR3 sequence is 14 residues long. CDR3 nucleotide sequence: TGTGCCAGCAGCCCTTCCGGGACTGGTGGCGAGCAGTACTTC. Protein product: CASSPSGTGGEQYF. Based on the CDR3 plus reference TRBV11-2 and TRBJ2-7, the full variable domain is EAGVAQSPRYKIIEKRQSVAFWCNPISGHATLYWYQQILGQGPKLLIQFQNNGVVDDSQLPKDRFSAERLKGVDSTLKIQPAKLEDSAVYLCASSPSGTGGEQYFGPGTRLTVT.

The gene calls are TRBV11-2 and TRBJ2-7; possibly TRBD1 for D (6 bases). The length of the CDR3 is 14 residues. Deletions cut 0 bases from V and 4 bases from J, with 10 bases between. CDR1 is SGHAT, CDR2 FQNNGV, per germline. CDR3 in amino acids: CASSLDRRGYEQYF. DNA for the CDR3: TGTGCCAGCAGCTTAGATCGAAGGGGGTACGAGCAGTACTTC.

The gene calls are TRBV5-1 and TRBJ2-7; TRBD2 matches 8 bases. The CDR3 sequence is 16 residues long. Germline CDR1 SGHRS, CDR2 YFSETQ. V gave up 4 bases and J gave up 2 bases; unmatched junction bases: 11. This CDR3 is CASSPISGSGPYEQYF. The CDR3 DNA reads as TGCGCCAGCAGCCCCATCAGCGGGAGCGGCCCCTACGAGCAGTACTTC.